This T cell receptor beta chain emerged from a study of T cell responses to AZD1222 COVID-19 vaccine. Clones were read by immunoSEQ multiplex PCR, and TCRdb kept only the in-frame ones, dropping some. The table shows roughly 77,000 clones, with approximately 90% occurring only once. Study-wide findings and caveats: No repertoire was sampled before or during the peak T cell response, only after it. The donor group comprised mostly white British people and more females; the analysis possibly underestimated clonal diversity.

To note about this clone: Its antigen remains unidentified.

The CDR3 has 15 amino acids. J gave up 2 bases and V 4 bases, and 4 bases lay outside the gene matches. Per germline, CDR1 SGHTA and CDR2 FQGNSA. The receptor was isolated from an adult in good health. J is TRBJ2-3 and V is TRBV7-2; TRBD1 matches 9 bases. The input for sequencing was peripheral blood, taken on day 0 of MenACWY control vaccination. The CDR3 DNA follows: TGTGCCAGCAGCTCTCGGACAGGGGTCACAGATACGCAGTATTTT. Translated, it gives CASSSRTGVTDTQYF.